The rows below give T cell receptor beta chains drawn from one sample of a study of memory CD4+ T cells and cytomegalovirus serostatus. The table came from immunoSEQ multiplex PCR; TCRdb's copy has only in-frame clones and leaves some out. The data contain some 95,000 clones, 80% of them singletons. The sample was memory CD4+ T cells from blood. Receptors originate from an adult in good health and CMV-seropositive. Each CDR3 is given with its conserved first and last residue. The D gene is left open where the match is weak. Some rows mark clone size as missing; the rest say once, few, many or name a class of expanded clone.

>.|TRBV29-1|.|TRBJ1-3
CSVGEGVRSGNTIYF
TGCAGCGTTGGAGAGGGGGTCCGTTCTGGAAACACCATATATTTT
>TRBD1|TRBV29-1|few|TRBJ1-1
CSVAPLTGGTEAFF
TGCAGCGTAGCGCCCTTGACAGGGGGAACTGAAGCTTTCTTT
>TRBD1|TRBV28|.|TRBJ1-2
CASSGQGYGYTF
TGTGCCAGCAGCGGACAGGGTTACGGCTACACCTTC
>.|TRBV29-1|.|TRBJ2-7
CSVGQATYEQYF
TGCAGCGTTGGACAGGCCACCTACGAGCAGTACTTC
>.|TRBV14|few|TRBJ2-7
CASSPEEGYSSYEQYF
TGTGCCAGCAGCCCCGAGGAGGGGTATAGCTCCTACGAGCAGTACTTC
>TRBD2|TRBV5-8|few|TRBJ2-4
CASSLTRTSANIQYF
TGTGCCAGCAGCCTCACGCGGACTAGCGCAAACATTCAGTACTTC
>.|TRBV18|few|TRBJ2-5
CASSPYSGPQDTQYF
TGTGCCAGCTCACCGTATTCCGGACCCCAAGATACCCAGTACTTC
>TRBD1|TRBV5-4|.|TRBJ1-2
CASSLDRGTGSYGYTF
TGTGCCAGCAGCTTGGACAGGGGAACCGGGAGCTATGGCTACACCTTC
>.|TRBV5-6|.|TRBJ1-2
CASSLQSNYGYTF
TGTGCCAGCAGCTTGCAGAGTAACTATGGCTACACCTTC
>TRBD2|TRBV7-9|.|TRBJ2-1
CASSLGLAGVGEQFF
TGTGCCAGCAGCTTAGGACTAGCGGGAGTTGGGGAGCAGTTCTTC
>.|TRBV7-8|.|TRBJ1-2
CASSLAHGENYGYTF
TGTGCCAGCAGCTTAGCCCACGGAGAAAACTATGGCTACACCTTC
>TRBD1|TRBV10-3|.|TRBJ1-3
CAISSNLGQGKNTIYF
TGTGCCATCAGCTCTAACCTGGGACAGGGAAAAAACACCATATATTTT
>TRBD2|TRBV10-2|.|TRBJ2-1
CASSLAEASYNEQFF
TGCGCCAGCAGTCTAGCGGAGGCCTCCTACAATGAGCAGTTCTTC
>.|TRBV9|.|TRBJ2-3
CASKVSDSTDTQYF
TGTGCCAGCAAAGTCAGCGATAGCACAGATACGCAGTATTTT
>TRBD2|TRBV4-3|.|TRBJ2-2
CASSHLAGTSDTGELFF
TGCGCCAGCAGCCACCTAGCCGGGACTAGCGACACCGGGGAGCTGTTTTTT
>TRBD2|TRBV15|.|TRBJ2-2
CATSPRGGLAGELFF
TGTGCCACCAGTCCGAGGGGTGGACTAGCCGGGGAGCTGTTTTTT
>.|TRBV29-1|.|TRBJ2-5
CSVDGGADQETQYF
TGCAGCGTTGATGGTGGCGCGGATCAAGAGACCCAGTACTTC
>TRBD1|TRBV5-1|.|TRBJ1-3
CASSSQTGDSSGNTIYF
TGCGCCAGCAGCTCCCAAACCGGGGACAGCTCTGGAAACACCATATATTTT
>TRBD1|TRBV30|.|TRBJ1-5
CAWGGTDNQPQHF
TGTGCCTGGGGGGGGACAGATAATCAGCCCCAGCATTTT
>.|TRBV6-5|.|TRBJ1-5
CASSEQQGGQPQHF
TGTGCCAGCAGCGAACAACAGGGAGGTCAGCCCCAGCATTTT
>.|TRBV5-4|.|TRBJ1-1
CASSPKYRRIQGSNTEAFF
TGTGCCAGCAGCCCAAAGTACCGGAGGATTCAGGGCTCGAACACTGAAGCTTTCTTT
>.|TRBV6-4|.|TRBJ1-5
CASAPDGNSNQPQHF
TGTGCCAGCGCCCCGGACGGAAATAGCAATCAGCCCCAGCATTTT
>.|TRBV28|few|TRBJ2-2
CASGTRGTAGELFF
TGTGCCAGCGGAACCCGCGGGACCGCCGGGGAGCTGTTTTTT
>.|TRBV27|few|TRBJ2-7
CASSLRYLPGAPYEQYF
TGTGCCAGCAGTCTACGATACCTACCGGGAGCCCCCTACGAGCAGTACTTC
>TRBD1|TRBV5-4|.|TRBJ2-7
CASSAGQEYEQYF
TGTGCCAGCAGCGCGGGACAGGAATACGAGCAGTACTTC
>.|TRBV5-1|few|TRBJ2-7
CASSLDGSYSEQYF
TGCGCCAGCAGCTTGGACGGGTCCTACTCCGAGCAGTACTTC
>.|TRBV2|.|TRBJ1-2
CASRGPDTTSHGYTF
TGTGCCAGCAGGGGGCCAGACACGACAAGCCATGGCTACACCTTC
>.|TRBV4-1|few|TRBJ2-1
CASSQEARYNEQFF
TGCGCCAGCAGCCAAGAAGCGAGGTACAATGAGCAGTTCTTC
>.|TRBV27|.|TRBJ1-3
CASSLLRGNTIYF
TGTGCCAGCAGTTTACTCAGGGGAAACACCATATATTTT
>TRBD2|TRBV5-4|.|TRBJ2-1
CASSAIAGPQYNEQFF
TGTGCCAGCAGCGCGATAGCGGGACCTCAATACAATGAGCAGTTCTTC
>.|TRBV7-2|few|TRBJ2-7
CASSSQSWQVRSEQYF
TGTGCCAGCAGCTCCCAGTCGTGGCAGGTTCGTTCCGAGCAGTACTTC
>.|TRBV28|.|TRBJ2-3
CASTLGGGQDTQYF
TGTGCCAGCACCCTAGGTGGGGGGCAGGATACGCAGTATTTT
>TRBD2|TRBV28|.|TRBJ2-1
CASRSPRLAGDNEQFF
TGTGCCAGCAGATCACCCCGACTAGCGGGAGACAATGAGCAGTTCTTC
>TRBD2|TRBV12-5|.|TRBJ2-1
CASGLALAGVGEQFF
TGTGCTAGTGGTTTGGCCTTAGCGGGGGTTGGTGAGCAGTTCTTC
>.|TRBV6-1|.|TRBJ1-5
CASRGPGQLQPQHF
TGTGCCAGCAGGGGGCCGGGACAACTTCAGCCCCAGCATTTT
>.|TRBV7-3|few|TRBJ2-1
CASSVDHYNEQFF
TGTGCCAGCAGCGTAGACCACTACAATGAGCAGTTCTTC
>TRBD1|TRBV2|.|TRBJ1-4
CASSVDRVGNEKLFF
TGTGCCAGCAGTGTAGACAGGGTCGGGAATGAAAAACTGTTTTTT
>TRBD2|TRBV7-7|.|TRBJ2-1
CASSQTSGAYNEQFF
TGTGCTAGCAGCCAGACTAGCGGAGCCTACAATGAGCAGTTCTTC
>TRBD1|TRBV2|.|TRBJ2-7
CASNNPGTEHYEQYF
TGTGCCAGTAATAACCCCGGGACAGAGCATTACGAGCAGTACTTC
>.|TRBV7-6|.|TRBJ2-3
CASSLVSRKTDTQYF
TGTGCCAGCAGCTTAGTATCTCGGAAAACAGATACGCAGTATTTT
>TRBD1|TRBV2|.|TRBJ2-7
CASTQDRGVFYEQYF
TGTGCCAGCACTCAGGACAGGGGGGTCTTCTACGAGCAGTACTTC
>TRBD2|TRBV6-1|.|TRBJ2-1
CASSEASSGRNEQFF
TGTGCCAGCAGTGAAGCGTCTAGCGGGAGAAATGAGCAGTTCTTC
>.|TRBV5-4|many|TRBJ1-1
CASSLESTEAFF
TGTGCCAGCAGCTTGGAAAGCACTGAAGCTTTCTTT
>.|TRBV5-1|.|TRBJ1-2
CASSLSGGTNYGYTF
TGCGCCAGCAGCTTGTCGGGGGGGACTAACTATGGCTACACCTTC
>.|TRBV27|.|TRBJ2-3
CASSPRVGDHTDTQYF
TGTGCCAGCAGTCCCCGGGTAGGGGATCACACAGATACGCAGTATTTT
>.|TRBV5-1|.|TRBJ2-3
CASREGVTDTQYF
TGCGCCAGCAGAGAGGGAGTCACAGATACGCAGTATTTT
>.|TRBV6-4|.|TRBJ2-1
CASSEEGVDEQFF
TGTGCCAGCAGTGAAGAGGGGGTGGATGAGCAGTTCTTC
>.|TRBV19|.|TRBJ2-2
CASTIGGGLNGELFF
TGTGCCAGTACCATAGGGGGGGGGCTAAACGGGGAGCTGTTTTTT
>TRBD1|TRBV6-5|.|TRBJ2-2
CASRTGGGSGELFF
TGTGCCAGCAGAACAGGGGGCGGGAGCGGGGAGCTGTTTTTT
>.|TRBV5-5|.|TRBJ2-7
CASSPGIGTYEQYF
TGTGCCAGCAGCCCCGGGATCGGCACCTACGAGCAGTACTTC
>TRBD1|TRBV18|.|TRBJ1-1
CASSPDRGSTEAFF
TGTGCCAGCTCACCAGACAGGGGGAGCACTGAAGCTTTCTTT
>.|TRBV23-1|.|TRBJ2-7
CASSQPQNGTCEQYF
TGCGCCAGCAGTCAACCCCAGAATGGGACCTGCGAGCAGTACTTC